This entry concerns a single T cell receptor (beta chain). This CDR3 has 15 residues. Per the germline V gene, CDR1 is SGHVS and CDR2 is FNYEAQ. V was clipped by 5 bases and J by 7 bases; unmatched bases: 7. Blood sampling occurred at first hyperthyroidism diagnosis, ahead of any ophthalmopathy symptoms. The data belong to a study of T cells in Graves' hyperthyroidism and ophthalmopathy. Amplified TCR beta CDR3 regions derived from RNA transcripts. The primer set for the first-round RT-PCR of the TCR CDR3 was HTBI. Via MiXCR, TCRdb re-called the multiplex PCR reads, giving one row per CDR3 protein. The profile shows approximately 360,000 distinct CDR3 sequences, roughly 14% of them singletons.

The clonotype comes from a woman aged 18-29 years with Graves' hyperthyroidism that later progressed to Graves' ophthalmopathy. J is TRBJ2-2 and V is TRBV7-6, with TRBD2 matching over 10 bases. The sample taken for sequencing was blood. The CDR3 is CASSPGTSVGGELFF. The CDR3 DNA reads as TGTGCCAGCAGCCCCGGGACTAGCGTTGGCGGGGAGCTGTTTTTT.